A single sample gave rise to the 15 T cell receptor beta chains below, sequenced in a study of blood T cell repertoires in COVID-19. Method: immunoSEQ multiplex PCR; TCRdb's copy keeps in-frame clones and lacks some. This table holds around 300,000 clones, about 88% found once. Sequencing used PBMCs or T cells enriched from blood (not recorded which). Receptors originate from a woman between 50 and 59 years old who had recovered from COVID-19.

This chain links TRBV7-9 with TRBJ2-7, with 7 bases identical to TRBD2. The junction had 13 bases not matched to a gene; V was cut back by 5 bases and J by 6 bases. The CDR3 runs to 15 residues. Germline CDR1 and CDR2: SEHNR and FQNEAQ (reference sequence). For the CDR3, the DNA is TGTGCCAGCAGCGGGACTCCGGGACTACCTACCGAGCAGTACTTC. Amino acid sequence: CASSGTPGLPTEQYF.

V is TRBV7-3 and J is TRBJ2-2, with a weak D call TRBD2 (5 bases). V was trimmed by 5 bases and J by 4 bases, leaving 14 bases between them. From germline, CDR1 is SGHTA and CDR2 FQGTGA. The CDR3 is 15 residues long. As DNA, the CDR3 is TGTGCCAGCAGCACCAGGACGGGAACCACCGGGGAGCTGTTTTTT. Its protein is CASSTRTGTTGELFF.

The chain uses TRBV14 and TRBJ2-1, with 8 bases fitting TRBD2. CDR3 length: 16 residues. V shed 0 bases and J 9 bases; nucleotides not matched to a gene: 10. CDR1 is SGHDN, CDR2 FVKESK, per germline. For the CDR3, the DNA is TGTGCCAGCAGCCAAGATTGGGGCGGGAGGAGCGGTGAGCAGTTCTTC. It translates to CASSQDWGGRSGEQFF.

This clone was picked up one time. This chain uses TRBV4-3 with TRBJ2-1; 9 nucleotides line up with TRBD2. Germline V gene lookup returns CDR1 LGHNA and CDR2 YSLEER. V was clipped by 0 bases and J by 6 bases; unmatched bases: 9. The CDR3 has 17 residues. The CDR3 DNA follows: TGCGCCAGCAGCCAAGAACATCGGACTAGCGCCCGCAATGAGCAGTTCTTC. It yields the protein CASSQEHRTSARNEQFF.

J is TRBJ1-6 and V is TRBV21-1; the table's D gene call, TRBD1, was not cross checked with the DNA. TRBV21-1 is a documented pseudogene. This CDR3 contains 12 residues. CDR3 coding DNA: TGTGCCAGCGATCAGGGTAATTCACCCCTCCACTTT. As protein: CASDQGNSPLHF.

The chain combines TRBV18 with TRBJ2-2; D is possibly TRBD2 (6 bases). CDR3 length: 21 residues. V gave up 2 bases and J gave up 0 bases, with 25 bases separating them. Germline CDR1 KGHSH, CDR2 LQKENI. CDR3 DNA: TGTGCCAGCTCACCAAACGACTTCGGGTCGGGGGTAATCGCGAACACCGGGGAGCTGTTTTTT. This sequence encodes CASSPNDFGSGVIANTGELFF.

The chain is built from TRBV6-6 and TRBJ1-6; no reliable D call. The V end lost 0 bases, the J end lost 9 bases, and 12 bases lay between the germline ends. The length of the CDR3 is 15 residues. Germline V lookup: CDR1 MNHNY, CDR2 SVGAGI (reference sequence). The CDR3 DNA follows: TGTGCCAGCAGTTACTCCAGAGAAGGAGCTTCACCCCTCCACTTT. As protein: CASSYSREGASPLHF.

V usage is TRBV7-2 and J usage is TRBJ2-7, with TRBD2 identical over 11 bases. The CDR3 length is 17 residues. Looked up from germline, CDR1 is SGHTA and CDR2 is FQGNSA. The V gene end was trimmed by 2 bases and the J gene end by 2 bases; junction bases not matched to a gene: 8. The CDR3 region is CASSLKVSSGGTYEQYF. The CDR3, as DNA: TGTGCCAGCAGCTTAAAGGTGTCTAGCGGGGGGACCTACGAGCAGTACTTC.

The CDR3 DNA reads TGTGCCAGAAGCTTGGTTCCAGGGCCTAACACTGAAGCTTTCTTT. Translated, it gives CARSLVPGPNTEAFF. The V call is TRBV5-3, the J call TRBJ1-1, with a possible D match to TRBD1 (5 bases). TRBV5-3 is sorted into the ORF group, with uncertain function. The CDR3 contains 15 residues. The germline V and J ends were trimmed by 0 bases and 2 bases, with 11 bases remaining between them.

This clone was seen only once. The gene calls are TRBV10-3 and TRBJ1-1; TRBD1 might be the D (6 bases). Germline values: CDR1 ENHRY, CDR2 SYGVKD. The CDR3 covers 14 residues. V was clipped by 5 bases and J by 3 bases, with 13 bases between them. Here the CDR3 reads CAISMGAGDTEAFF. Written as DNA, the CDR3 is TGTGCCATCAGTATGGGGGCTGGGGACACTGAAGCTTTCTTT.

The chain combines TRBV30 with TRBJ1-3; 11 bases are shared with TRBD1. Trimming took 7 bases from V and 4 from J; bases not matched to a gene: 9. The CDR3 is 15 amino acids. Looked up from germline, CDR1 is GTSNPN and CDR2 is SVGIG (reference sequence). The CDR3 here is CASDRGRIQGNTIYF. DNA of the CDR3: TGTGCCTCGGACAGGGGGCGAATTCAAGGAAACACCATATATTTT.

The chain is built from TRBV28 and TRBJ2-5; a weak D match, TRBD1 (5 bases). The CDR3 is 13 residues long. Germline CDR1 is MDHEN and CDR2 is SYDVKM. Deletions cut 6 bases from V and 5 bases from J, with 13 bases between. Written as DNA, the CDR3 is TGTGCCAGCAGGACGACAGTGCGCGAGACCCAGTACTTC. It translates to CASRTTVRETQYF.

The gene calls are TRBV4-3 and TRBJ2-7; D perhaps matches TRBD2 (5 bases). The V end lost 4 bases, the J end lost 6 bases, and 16 bases lay between the germline ends. The germline gives CDR1 LGHNA, CDR2 YSLEER. This CDR3 has 14 residues. The CDR3, as DNA: TGCGCCAGCAGCCGCCTGCTAGCAGTTGGCGAGCAGTACTTC. Encoded protein: CASSRLLAVGEQYF.

J is TRBJ2-1 and V is TRBV28; TRBD2 matches 12 bases. The CDR3 sequence is 16 residues long. Germline V gene sequence: CDR1 MDHEN, CDR2 SYDVKM. The trim removed 6 bases at V and 4 bases at J, leaving 7 bases unmatched. The CDR3 nucleotides are TGTGCCAGCAGCAGTTTCGGACTAGCGGGGTACAATGAGCAGTTCTTC. Translated, it gives CASSSFGLAGYNEQFF.

V gene TRBV30 combines with J gene TRBJ1-1; 9 nucleotides align to TRBD1. Germline assignment: CDR1 GTSNPN and CDR2 SVGIG (reference sequence). The trim removed 3 bases at V and 5 bases at J, leaving 16 bases unmatched. This CDR3 is 17 amino acids long. The CDR3 DNA is TGTGCCTGGAGATCCCGGGACAGGGTAAAGATTAGGACTGAAGCTTTCTTT. It codes for CAWRSRDRVKIRTEAFF.